A selection of T cell receptor beta chains follows, all from one sample in a study of blood T cell repertoires in COVID-19. Measured with immunoSEQ multiplex PCR; TCRdb has only the in-frame clones, and not every one. The repertoire has around 220,000 clones, 85% to 90% of them found once; the top ten carry roughly 14%. What was sequenced was PBMCs or T cells enriched from blood (not recorded which). The receptors shown here come from a woman between 50 and 59 years old with acute COVID-19. The CDR3 runs from the conserved cysteine through the conserved F or W. D genes are given only for firm matches. A clone size is listed for some rows: how often the clone was seen (once, few, many), or a class if it is expanded.

v_call,clone_size,j_call,d_call,cdr3_aa,cdr3_nt
TRBV19,.,TRBJ2-7,TRBD2,CASSIWGRAVGEQYF,TGTGCCAGTAGTATTTGGGGGAGGGCCGTCGGCGAGCAGTACTTC
TRBV12-3/TRBV12-4,once,TRBJ1-1,TRBD1,CASRQGAEAFF,TGTGCCAGCAGGCAGGGGGCGGAAGCTTTCTTT
TRBV30,.,TRBJ2-1,.,CAWRSRGRVGEQFF,TGTGCCTGGAGGTCACGAGGGCGGGTTGGTGAGCAGTTCTTC
TRBV2,.,TRBJ1-4,.,CASSEAGSAKLFF,TGTGCCAGCAGTGAAGCCGGGTCTGCAAAACTGTTTTTT
TRBV5-4,.,TRBJ1-2,.,CASSLPQGQYGYTF,TGTGCCAGCAGCTTACCCCAGGGGCAATATGGCTACACCTTC
TRBV7-2,.,TRBJ1-6,TRBD1,CASSTGQGGSPLHF,TGTGCCAGCAGCACGGGACAGGGGGGATCACCCCTCCACTTT
TRBV29-1,.,TRBJ2-1,.,CSGRGLRDGNEQFF,TGCAGCGGCAGGGGATTGAGGGACGGCAATGAGCAGTTCTTC
TRBV28,.,TRBJ1-5,TRBD1,CASRSPGTGYRNQPQHF,TGTGCCAGCAGGAGTCCGGGGACAGGGTATCGCAATCAGCCCCAGCATTTT
TRBV7-3,.,TRBJ2-3,TRBD2,CASSLNPAGENTQYF,TGTGCCAGCAGCTTAAATCCAGCGGGAGAGAATACGCAGTATTTT
TRBV28,.,TRBJ2-3,.,CASSRGGRDPDTQYF,TGTGCCAGCAGCAGGGGAGGGCGGGACCCAGATACGCAGTATTTT
TRBV28,.,TRBJ2-1,TRBD1,CASRWDRGMFF,TGTGCCAGCAGATGGGACAGAGGGATGTTCTTC
TRBV11-2,.,TRBJ2-7,TRBD1,CASSPRQPGQGAHEQYF,TGTGCCAGCAGCCCCCGGCAACCGGGACAGGGGGCCCACGAGCAGTACTTC
TRBV6-5,few,TRBJ1-2,.,CASSYTNTNYGYTF,TGTGCCAGCAGTTACACGAACACTAACTATGGCTACACCTTC
TRBV28,.,TRBJ1-5,.,CASTSHSGGVANQPQHF,TGTGCCAGCACCTCACACTCGGGGGGGGTGGCTAATCAGCCCCAGCATTTT
TRBV27,once,TRBJ1-6,.,CASSSRSSYNSPLHF,TGTGCCAGCAGCTCGAGGAGCTCCTATAATTCACCCCTCCACTTT
TRBV9,few,TRBJ1-2,.,CASSVLNYGYTF,TGTGCCAGCAGCGTCCTTAACTATGGCTACACCTTC
TRBV29-1,.,TRBJ1-3,.,CSVGNILGGNTIYF,TGTAGCGTTGGAAATATCCTGGGCGGAAACACCATATATTTT
TRBV10-2,.,TRBJ2-1,.,CASFPGLPYNEQFF,TGCGCCAGTTTCCCGGGACTTCCCTACAATGAGCAGTTCTTC
TRBV27,.,TRBJ1-2,.,CASRPDGVNYGYTF,TGTGCCAGCAGACCGGACGGGGTTAACTATGGCTACACCTTC
TRBV28,once,TRBJ1-1,.,CASRGTTEAFF,TGTGCCAGCCGGGGGACCACTGAAGCTTTCTTT
TRBV9,few,TRBJ1-1,TRBD1,CASSTGQGETEAFF,TGTGCCAGCAGCACCGGACAGGGAGAGACTGAAGCTTTCTTT
TRBV5-6,.,TRBJ2-1,.,CASSPGDGRNEQFF,TGTGCCAGCAGCCCGGGGGACGGAAGGAATGAGCAGTTCTTC
TRBV28,.,TRBJ1-6,.,CASSSGDRSSPLHF,TGTGCCAGCAGTTCGGGTGACAGGAGTTCACCCCTCCACTTT
TRBV4-1,.,TRBJ1-2,.,CASSQDSRGYYGYTF,TGCGCCAGCAGCCAAGATAGTCGGGGTTACTATGGCTACACCTTC
TRBV18,.,TRBJ2-7,TRBD2,CASSFGLADTYEQYF,TGTGCCAGCTCCTTTGGACTAGCGGACACCTACGAGCAGTACTTC
TRBV4-2,.,TRBJ2-7,TRBD2,CASSQVLGSGAIPSYEQYF,TGTGCCAGCAGCCAAGTGTTAGGTAGCGGGGCGATCCCCTCCTACGAGCAGTACTTC
TRBV13,once,TRBJ2-7,TRBD1,CASSSSTGAGTYEQYF,TGTGCCAGCAGCTCATCCACAGGGGCAGGGACCTACGAGCAGTACTTC
TRBV19,.,TRBJ1-3,.,CASSTDHSGNTIYF,TGTGCCAGTAGTACAGACCACTCTGGAAACACCATATATTTT
TRBV7-3,.,TRBJ2-2,.,CASSLRRNTGELFF,TGTGCCAGCAGCTTAAGGAGGAACACCGGGGAGCTGTTTTTT
TRBV18,.,TRBJ2-7,.,CASSPSLELYEQYF,TGTGCCAGCTCACCGTCCCTGGAGCTCTACGAGCAGTACTTC
TRBV7-2,.,TRBJ1-3,.,CASSVTGISGNTIYF,TGTGCCAGCAGTGTAACAGGAATATCTGGAAACACCATATATTTT
TRBV2,once,TRBJ1-1,.,CASRRGAEAFF,TGTGCCAGCCGCAGAGGCGCTGAAGCTTTCTTT
TRBV4-1,.,TRBJ1-1,.,CASSQAGFNTEAFF,TGCGCCAGCAGCCAAGCAGGTTTCAACACTGAAGCTTTCTTT
TRBV4-1,.,TRBJ2-1,TRBD1,CASSQDRDRADRYNEQFF,TGCGCCAGCAGCCAAGATAGGGACAGGGCGGATCGGTACAATGAGCAGTTCTTC
TRBV2,once,TRBJ2-1,TRBD2,CASSGKLAGVAEQFF,TGTGCCAGCAGTGGGAAGTTAGCGGGAGTTGCTGAGCAGTTCTTC
TRBV11-2,.,TRBJ2-7,TRBD1,CASSLGQGASYEQYF,TGTGCCAGCAGCTTGGGACAGGGGGCTTCCTACGAGCAGTACTTC
TRBV19,.,TRBJ1-1,TRBD1,CASSSPGQGNTEAFF,TGTGCCAGTAGTTCACCGGGACAGGGTAATACTGAAGCTTTCTTT
TRBV9,.,TRBJ2-7,TRBD2,CASSPRTSGSYEQYF,TGTGCCAGCAGCCCAAGGACTAGCGGGTCCTACGAGCAGTACTTC
TRBV27,.,TRBJ2-7,.,CASSFNTAGEQYF,TGTGCCAGCAGTTTTAACACCGCGGGCGAGCAGTACTTC
TRBV19,.,TRBJ2-2,.,CASSIVSGELFF,TGTGCCAGTAGTATAGTTAGCGGGGAGCTGTTTTTT
TRBV4-2,.,TRBJ2-7,TRBD1,CASSQGPGTGAYEQYF,TGTGCCAGCAGCCAAGGACCTGGGACAGGGGCGTACGAGCAGTACTTC
TRBV7-9,.,TRBJ1-2,.,CASSSTGIGYTF,TGTGCCAGCAGCTCAACAGGGATCGGCTACACCTTC
TRBV28,.,TRBJ1-2,.,CASSLGPNYGYTF,TGTGCCAGCAGTTTAGGGCCTAACTATGGCTACACCTTC
TRBV5-1,.,TRBJ2-7,TRBD2,CASAAGETYEQYF,TGCGCCAGCGCGGCGGGAGAAACCTACGAGCAGTACTTC
TRBV13,.,TRBJ2-1,TRBD2,CASSLGSSGRAGPEQFF,TGTGCCAGCAGCTTAGGTTCTAGCGGGAGAGCTGGCCCTGAGCAGTTCTTC
TRBV5-8,.,TRBJ2-7,.,CASSLTGDYEQYF,TGTGCCAGCAGCTTGACAGGAGACTACGAGCAGTACTTC